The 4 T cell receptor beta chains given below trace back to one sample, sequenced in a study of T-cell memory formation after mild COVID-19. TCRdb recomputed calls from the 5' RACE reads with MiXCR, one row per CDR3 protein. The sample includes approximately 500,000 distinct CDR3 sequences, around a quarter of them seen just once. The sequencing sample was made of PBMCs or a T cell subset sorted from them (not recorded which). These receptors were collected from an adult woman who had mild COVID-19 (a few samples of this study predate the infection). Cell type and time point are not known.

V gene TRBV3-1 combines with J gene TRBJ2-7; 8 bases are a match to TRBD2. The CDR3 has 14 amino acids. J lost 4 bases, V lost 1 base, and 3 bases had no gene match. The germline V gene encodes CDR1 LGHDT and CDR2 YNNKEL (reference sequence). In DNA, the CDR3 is TGTGCCAGCAGCCAAGCGGGGGGGCTTTACGAGCAGTACTTC. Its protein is CASSQAGGLYEQYF.

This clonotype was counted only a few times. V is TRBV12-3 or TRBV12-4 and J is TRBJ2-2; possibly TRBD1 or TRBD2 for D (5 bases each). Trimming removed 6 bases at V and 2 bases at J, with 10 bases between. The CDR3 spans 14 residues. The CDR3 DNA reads TGTGCCAGCAGCGGGACGGTTAACACCGGGGAGCTGTTTTTT. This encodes CASSGTVNTGELFF.

CDR3 sequence: CASSFPGISYEQYF. The CDR3 nucleotides are TGTGCCAGCAGCTTCCCCGGGATCTCCTACGAGCAGTACTTC. J is TRBJ2-7 and V is TRBV7-9, with D possibly TRBD2 on 5 matching bases. CDR3 length equals 14 residues. Germline CDR1 and CDR2: SEHNR and FQNEAQ (reference sequence). Trimming removed 3 bases from V and 0 bases from J, with 9 bases in between.

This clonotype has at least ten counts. The CDR3 nucleotides are TGCGCCAGCAGCTTGGAAGACAGTTATAAAGGGGATACGCAGTATTTT. This sequence encodes CASSLEDSYKGDTQYF. J is TRBJ2-3 and V is TRBV5-1; D might be TRBD1 (5 bases). Germline V gene data show CDR1 as SGHRS and CDR2 as YFSETQ. The CDR3 sequence is 16 residues long. Trimming took off 0 bases at V and 6 bases at J, with 17 bases between the two ends. Using reference TRBV5-1 and TRBJ2-3 for the parts outside the CDR3, the full variable domain is KAGVTQTPRYLIKTRGQQVTLSCSPISGHRSVSWYQQTPGQGLQFLFEYFSETQRNKGNFPGRFSGRQFSNSRSEMNVSTLELGDSALYLCASSLEDSYKGDTQYFGPGTRLTVL.